These 21 T cell receptor beta chains originate from one sample sequenced in a study of blood T cells in healthy people across ages. The second PCR ran about 6 to 11 cycles with a sample-barcoded 5' primer and J-beta primers. TCRdb analysed the 5' RACE reads with MiXCR anew, one entry per CDR3 protein. This table holds about a million distinct CDR3 sequences, just over 50% found once. Sequenced sample: blood. These receptors all come from a woman in her fifties or sixties in good health.

V is TRBV12-3 or TRBV12-4 and J is TRBJ2-3, with D perhaps matching TRBD1 or TRBD2 (5 bases each). This CDR3 has 16 amino acids. V dropped 4 bases and J dropped 5 bases, with 19 bases sitting between them. The CDR3 spells CASSSRGRIEVDTQYF. The CDR3 DNA is TGTGCCAGCAGTTCCCGGGGCAGGATTGAGGTAGATACGCAGTATTTT.

With respect to this clonotype: One end of the junction is discordant with germline, which a read error may explain. V usage is TRBV11-3 and J usage is TRBJ2-3; the D is unclear. The CDR3 spans 12 residues. From germline, CDR1 is SGHNT and CDR2 YENEEA. The CDR3 nucleotides are TGTGCCTGCAGCTCCACCGGCGATACGCAGTATTTT. Protein: CACSSTGDTQYF. Using reference TRBV11-3 and TRBJ2-3 for the parts outside the CDR3, the full variable domain is EAGVVQSPRYKIIEKKQPVAFWCNPISGHNTLYWYLQNLGQGPELLIRYENEEAVDDSQLPKDRFSAERLKGVDSTLKIQPAELGDSAVYLCACSSTGDTQYFGPGTRLTVL.

This clonotype appeared many times. This rearrangement joins TRBV6-5 to TRBJ1-2, with unresolved D. Looked up from germline, CDR1 is MNHEY and CDR2 is SVGAGI. CDR3 length: 12 amino acids. V was shortened by 4 bases and J by 4 bases, with 7 bases between the two germline ends. In DNA, the CDR3 is TGTGCCAGCAGTTCTAGGGTCTATGGCTACACCTTC. Its protein is CASSSRVYGYTF.

The chain couples TRBV6-1 to TRBJ2-7, with D unresolved. V was trimmed by 6 bases and J by 1 base, leaving 7 bases between them. This CDR3 comprises 12 residues. CDR1 is MNHNS and CDR2 is SASEGT in the germline V gene. The CDR3 reads CASRTQSYEQYF. The CDR3 bases are TGTGCCAGCAGAACTCAATCCTACGAGCAGTACTTC.

The table lists this clonotype with many counts. The chain combines TRBV29-1 with TRBJ2-1; unclear D gene. V dropped 5 bases and J dropped 9 bases, with 14 bases sitting between them. Germline CDR1 is SQVTM and CDR2 is ANQGSEA. The length of the CDR3 is 12 residues. CDR3 DNA sequence: TGCAGCGTTCTACCAGATCAAGGTGAGCAGTTCTTC. This encodes CSVLPDQGEQFF.

This clonotype was counted a single time. This chain joins TRBV9 and TRBJ1-1; D might be TRBD1 (6 bases). CDR3 length: 14 residues. V lost 3 bases and J 0 bases, leaving 9 bases between the germline ends. Germline lookup yields CDR1 SGDLS and CDR2 YYNGEE. The CDR3 sequence is CASSGGHLNTEAFF. CDR3 in DNA: TGTGCCAGCAGCGGGGGACATCTGAACACTGAAGCTTTCTTT. Variable domain in full (rest from reference TRBV9 and TRBJ1-1): DSGVTQTPKHLITATGQRVTLRCSPRSGDLSVYWYQQSLDQGLQFLIQYYNGEERAKGNILERFSAQQFPDLHSELNLSSLELGDSALYFCASSGGHLNTEAFFGQGTRLTVV.

This clonotype was recorded a few times. The chain combines TRBV10-3 with TRBJ2-3, with a tentative D call TRBD2 (5 bases). The CDR3 has 13 residues. Trimming pared 10 bases from V and 2 bases from J, leaving 13 bases between. Germline CDR1 and CDR2: ENHRY and SYGVKD. CDR3 amino acids: CATEGTATDTQYF. For the CDR3, the DNA is TGTGCCACCGAGGGAACCGCCACAGATACGCAGTATTTT.

This clonotype occurred a few times. This sequence joins TRBV12-3 or TRBV12-4 and TRBJ2-3, with D unresolved. Trimming removed 3 bases from V and 8 bases from J, with 15 bases in between. The CDR3 totals 14 residues. The CDR3 nucleotides read TGTGCCAGCAGTTTCAAAGGGTATAGGGTTACGCAGTATTTT. This translates into CASSFKGYRVTQYF.

The chain combines TRBV7-9 with TRBJ2-3; D remains unclear. Trimming cost V 5 bases and J 1 base, with 19 bases left between them. This CDR3 is 17 amino acids long. Germline CDR1 is SEHNR and CDR2 is FQNEAQ (reference sequence). CDR3 bases: TGTGCCAGCAGCAACCCTGGACCCCTACGCGGCACAGATACGCAGTATTTT. This codes for CASSNPGPLRGTDTQYF.

A remark on this clonotype: An end of the junction does not agree with germline; a read error may underlie this. J is TRBJ2-1 and V is TRBV5-1, with 9 nucleotides matching TRBD2. The CDR3 covers 17 residues. Germline V gene lookup returns CDR1 SGHRS and CDR2 YFSETQ. CDR3 region: CAGSLGLAGGFYNEQFF. The CDR3 DNA is TGCGCCGGCAGCTTGGGGCTGGCGGGAGGGTTTTACAATGAGCAGTTCTTC.

The rearrangement uses TRBV6-2 or TRBV6-3 and TRBJ2-5; D tentatively fits TRBD1 or TRBD2 (5 bases each). Trimming cost V 5 bases and J 5 bases, with 15 bases left between them. The CDR3 covers 14 residues. Germline-derived CDR1 and CDR2 are MNHEY and SVGEGT. CDR3 protein: CASSQTREIETQYF. For the CDR3, the DNA is TGTGCCAGCAGTCAAACCAGGGAGATCGAGACCCAGTACTTC.

This chain connects TRBV27 to TRBJ2-1; 10 bases align to TRBD2. This CDR3 contains 16 residues. V dropped 7 bases and J dropped 9; count of bases not matched to a gene: 15. Germline-derived CDR1 and CDR2 are MNHEY and SMNVEV (reference sequence). The CDR3 here is CASTPRAGGPRTEQFF. The CDR3 DNA sequence: TGTGCCAGCACCCCTAGAGCGGGAGGGCCTAGGACTGAGCAGTTCTTC.

This clonotype was seen ten or more times. The rearrangement uses TRBV28 and TRBJ2-7; D not resolved. The germline CDR1 and CDR2 sequences are MDHEN and SYDVKM. This CDR3 has 12 amino acids. Trimming left V 2 bases short and J 5 bases short, with 7 bases between. The CDR3 DNA reads as TGTGCCAGCAGTTTAGATAGGCACGAGCAGTACTTC. Amino acid sequence: CASSLDRHEQYF.

Comments on this clonotype: At one boundary the junction diverges from the germline segment, which might be a read error. The chain couples TRBV7-9 to TRBJ2-7; D perhaps matches TRBD1 (6 bases). The germline V gene encodes CDR1 SEHNR and CDR2 FQNEAQ (reference sequence). The CDR3 contains 15 residues. The DNA for the CDR3 is TGTGCCAGCAGCCTTCAGGGTGGGGGCTCCCACGAGCAGTACTTC. Protein: CASSLQGGGSHEQYF.

This clonotype was seen once. V is TRBV3-1 and J is TRBJ2-1; TRBD1 aligns across 8 bases. The V gene's germline CDR1 is LGHDT and CDR2 YNNKEL (reference sequence). The CDR3 is made up of 15 amino acids. The ends lost 4 bases at V and 8 bases at J; junction bases unmatched: 10. This CDR3 is CASSPDRGPFYEQFF. As DNA, the CDR3 is TGTGCCAGCAGCCCCGACAGGGGCCCATTCTATGAGCAGTTCTTC.

CDR3 residues: CASSKGLAPANEQFF. The CDR3 DNA reads TGTGCCAGCAGCAAAGGACTAGCGCCCGCCAATGAGCAGTTCTTC. This chain connects TRBV7-8 to TRBJ2-1; TRBD2 aligns across 9 bases. Germline lookup yields CDR1 SGHVS and CDR2 FQNEAQ. CDR3 length: 15 residues. Unmatched junction bases numbered 8, after V lost 5 bases and J lost 6 bases.

This chain links TRBV3-1 with TRBJ2-4, with 12 bases matching TRBD1. The V gene's germline CDR1 is LGHDT and CDR2 YNNKEL (reference sequence). The ends lost 2 bases at V and 13 bases at J; junction bases unmatched: 12. The CDR3 extends over 16 amino acids. The CDR3: CASSQYRDRGPSEQYF. CDR3 nucleotides: TGTGCCAGCAGCCAATACCGGGACAGGGGGCCGAGTGAGCAGTACTTC.

The chain uses TRBV5-1 and TRBJ2-5, with D maybe TRBD2 (6 bases). V lost 0 bases to trimming and J lost 4 bases, with 16 bases between them. The germline CDR1 and CDR2 sequences are SGHRS and YFSETQ. CDR3 length equals 16 residues. The CDR3 loop reads CASSLVSGRDTETQYF. In DNA, the CDR3 is TGCGCCAGCAGCTTGGTTAGCGGTCGAGATACAGAGACCCAGTACTTC.

The J gene is TRBJ2-1, the V gene TRBV20-1; D gene ambiguous. The CDR3 runs to 11 residues. V was clipped by 6 bases and J by 7 bases, with 10 bases between them. Looked up from germline, CDR1 is DFQATT and CDR2 is SNEGSKA (reference sequence). The DNA for the CDR3 is TGCAGTGCCGACCAGCTAAATGAGCAGTTCTTC. Translated, it gives CSADQLNEQFF.

The chain combines TRBV7-9 with TRBJ2-3; 9 bases agree with TRBD2. In germline, CDR1 is SEHNR, CDR2 FQNEAQ (reference sequence). V lost 1 base, J lost 4 bases, and 12 bases stayed unmatched. The CDR3 is 18 amino acids. Here the CDR3 reads CASSLVGTREGRSDTQYF. The DNA of the CDR3 is TGTGCCAGCAGCTTAGTAGGCACGCGGGAGGGCCGTTCAGATACGCAGTATTTT. Full variable domain (outside the CDR3, taken from reference TRBV7-9 and TRBJ2-3): DTGVSQNPRHKITKRGQNVTFRCDPISEHNRLYWYRQTLGQGPEFLTYFQNEAQLEKSRLLSDRFSAERPKGSFSTLEIQRTEQGDSAMYLCASSLVGTREGRSDTQYFGPGTRLTVL.

Comments on this clonotype: A much larger clone sits a single nucleotide away, making a read error possible. The genes are TRBV11-2 and TRBJ2-1, with D perhaps given as TRBD1 or TRBD2 (5 bases each). The CDR3 runs to 12 residues. Germline V gene lookup returns CDR1 SGHAT and CDR2 FQNNGV. The V and J ends lost 7 bases and 10 bases respectively, with 14 bases between them. DNA for the CDR3: TGTGCCAGCACCGGGGCAGGGCACGAGCAGTTCTTC. It specifies CASTGAGHEQFF.